This T cell receptor (beta chain) appears in the sequencing data of a study of cytomegalovirus exposure and HLA in healthy donors. CDR1 and CDR2 from the germline V gene are SGHTA and FQGTGA. Losses at the gene ends were 5 bases for V and 7 bases for J; bases not matched to a gene: 5. This CDR3 region has 13 residues. The PCR used 60 Vbeta and 13 Jbeta primers. Data came from immunoSEQ multiplex PCR; TCRdb stores just in-frame clones and leaves some out. This table holds more than 110,000 clones, roughly three quarters found once. The gene calls are TRBV7-3 and TRBJ1-1; 9 nucleotides align to TRBD1. Input material: PBMCs. The receptor was isolated from a male donor in good health and CMV-seronegative. DNA of the CDR3: TGTGCCAGCAGCACGACAGGGGGAGGTGAAGCTTTCTTT. Translation gives CASSTTGGGEAFF.